The 19 T cell receptor beta chains below come from one sample, sequenced in a study of memory B cells and T cells in multiple sclerosis (dated by TCRdb to 2016 to 2019). Receptor amplification or capture employed the immunoSEQ multiplex PCR assay. TCRdb took this table from immuneACCESS and kept in-frame rearrangements with V and J called. Such tables lack part of the clones; where checked against another copy, unresolved V genes explain under half of the gap, and the rest is unexplained. The sample includes more than 12,000 clones, with roughly three quarters observed a single time. Of the sample, less than 2.5% is held by the ten largest clones. Sequencing used memory (CD45RO+) CD4+ T cells from blood. The intended sense of this specimen's cell subset or site label: CD45RO+ memory T cells sorted from peripheral blood. Receptors originate from a human donor with multiple sclerosis.

V usage is TRBV10-3 and J usage is TRBJ1-2, with 7 bases matching TRBD1. The CDR3 is 12 amino acids. CDR1 ENHRY and CDR2 SYGVKD come from the germline V gene. The V segment lost 11 bases and the J segment 4 bases; nucleotides outside the gene matches: 7. For the CDR3, the DNA is TGTGCCGCCAGGGGGGATGGCTATGGCTACACCTTC. Its translation is CAARGDGYGYTF.

The chain links TRBV28 to TRBJ1-2; no clear D gene. This CDR3 spans 14 amino acids. Between the trimmed V and J ends, which lost 1 base and 1 base, there was a span of 7 bases. The germline V gene encodes CDR1 MDHEN and CDR2 SYDVKM. The CDR3 loop is CASSLYLNNYGYTF. The DNA for the CDR3 is TGTGCCAGCAGTTTATATTTAAATAACTATGGCTACACCTTC.

The rearrangement uses TRBV29-1 and TRBJ2-1; 12 bases agree with TRBD2. Germline assignment: CDR1 SQVTM and CDR2 ANQGSEA. The CDR3 runs to 15 residues. Losses at the gene ends were 7 bases for V and 8 bases for J; bases not matched to a gene: 12. This chain's CDR3 is CSAPLAGGPVYEQFF. CDR3 nucleotides: TGCAGCGCCCCTCTAGCGGGGGGGCCGGTCTATGAGCAGTTCTTC.

The chain links TRBV4-1 to TRBJ1-3; D is ambiguous. The germline CDR1 and CDR2 sequences are MGHRA and YSYEKL. V was pared by 0 bases and J by 1 base, with 7 bases between. This CDR3 has 15 amino acids. CDR3 protein: CASSQDRVSGNTIYF. The CDR3 coding sequence is TGCGCCAGCAGCCAAGATCGGGTGTCTGGAAACACCATATATTTT.

This chain connects TRBV13 to TRBJ1-2; 7 nucleotides align to TRBD1. The length of the CDR3 is 16 residues. The germline V gene encodes CDR1 PRHDT and CDR2 FYEKMQ (reference sequence). V lost 1 base to trimming and J lost 5 bases; unmatched junction nucleotides: 10. For the CDR3, the DNA is TGTGCCAGCAGCTTAGACAGGGGAAAGGTCGATTATGGCTACACCTTC. This sequence encodes CASSLDRGKVDYGYTF.

The chain is built from TRBV2 and TRBJ1-1; 9 positions match TRBD1. CDR1 is SNHLY and CDR2 is FYNNEI in the germline V gene. V shed 6 bases and J 5 bases; nucleotides not matched to a gene: 4. The CDR3 consists of 13 residues. CDR3 DNA sequence: TGTGCCAGCAGCCGGGACAGGGAGACTGAAGCTTTCTTT. Translation: CASSRDRETEAFF.

This clone has only a few counts. The chain couples TRBV18 to TRBJ1-2; 9 bases map to TRBD1. CDR1 and CDR2 (germline): KGHSH, LQKENI. The CDR3 consists of 18 residues. J lost 0 bases, V lost 5 bases, and 13 bases had no gene match. CDR3 sequence (DNA): TGTGCCAGCTCATCCCAGCCCACAGGGGGCCTAGCTAACTATGGCTACACCTTC. Its translation is CASSSQPTGGLANYGYTF.

The chain combines TRBV27 with TRBJ1-1; possible D gene TRBD1, 6 bases. Germline V gene sequence: CDR1 MNHEY, CDR2 SMNVEV (reference sequence). V lost 4 bases, J lost 2 bases, and 14 bases lay in between. The CDR3 sequence is 15 residues long. CDR3: CASSSIQTGNTEAFF. For the CDR3, the DNA is TGTGCCAGCAGTTCAATTCAGACAGGTAACACTGAAGCTTTCTTT.

The V call is TRBV4-1, the J call TRBJ1-5; 8 nucleotides agree with TRBD1. Germline V gives CDR1 MGHRA, CDR2 YSYEKL. The junction had 5 bases not matched to a gene; V was cut back by 4 bases and J by 0 bases. This CDR3 spans 16 amino acids. This CDR3 is CASSRGTGLSNQPQHF. CDR3 nucleotide sequence: TGCGCCAGCAGCCGCGGGACAGGTCTTAGCAATCAGCCCCAGCATTTT.

This clone is medium-sized within its sample. The genes are TRBV6-5 and TRBJ2-1; TRBD2 aligns across 16 bases. CDR1 is MNHEY and CDR2 is SVGAGI in the germline V gene. CDR3 length: 16 residues. Trimming took 4 bases from V and 7 from J; bases not matched to a gene: 4. For the CDR3, the DNA is TGTGCCAGCAGTTGGGGACTAGCGGGAGGGGATAATGAGCAGTTCTTC. This gives the protein CASSWGLAGGDNEQFF.

The rearrangement links TRBV29-1 to TRBJ1-2, with TRBD1 identical over 7 bases. The CDR3 is 12 residues long. The V and J ends lost 5 bases and 7 bases, in that order; junction bases with no gene match: 7. In germline, CDR1 is SQVTM, CDR2 ANQGSEA. The CDR3 DNA reads as TGCAGCGTTCAACAGGGGATAGGTGGCTACACCTTC. It yields the protein CSVQQGIGGYTF. The whole variable domain, remainder taken from reference TRBV29-1 and TRBJ1-2, is SAVISQKPSRDICQRGTSLTIQCQVDSQVTMMFWYRQQPGQSLTLIATANQGSEATYESGFVIDKFPISRPNLTFSTLTVSNMSPEDSSIYLCSVQQGIGGYTFGSGTRLTVV.

The V and J genes are TRBV19 and TRBJ1-5, with 7 bases lining up with TRBD1. The trim removed 6 bases at V and 2 bases at J, leaving 7 bases unmatched. The CDR3 spans 15 residues. Germline loops: CDR1 LNHDA, CDR2 SQIVND (reference sequence). This chain's CDR3 is CASSTGARGNQPQHF. The DNA of the CDR3 is TGTGCCAGTAGCACAGGGGCGCGGGGCAATCAGCCCCAGCATTTT. Supplemented by reference TRBV19 and TRBJ1-5, the full variable domain reads DGGITQSPKYLFRKEGQNVTLSCEQNLNHDAMYWYRQDPGQGLRLIYYSQIVNDFQKGDIAEGYSVSREKKESFPLTVTSAQKNPTAFYLCASSTGARGNQPQHFGDGTRLSIL.

The CDR3 region is CASSQSRNRLNEQYF. CDR3 sequence (DNA): TGCGCCAGCAGTCAATCCCGTAACAGGCTTAACGAGCAGTACTTC. The V gene is TRBV23-1, the J gene TRBJ2-7, with D perhaps matching TRBD1 (5 bases). TRBV23-1 is reported as an ORF; its role is uncertain. V was clipped by 0 bases and J by 5 bases, with 14 bases between them. This CDR3 region has 15 residues.

The chain recombines TRBV9 with TRBJ1-2, with D unclear. The CDR3 is made up of 14 amino acids. V was pared by 4 bases and J by 1 base, with 11 bases between. Germline V CDR1 and CDR2: SGDLS, YYNGEE. CDR3 sequence (DNA): TGTGCCAGCAGCCCAGGACGGGGTAACTATGGCTACACCTTC. Protein: CASSPGRGNYGYTF.

The chain combines TRBV6-1 with TRBJ2-1, with D unclear. The CDR3 consists of 14 residues. The V end lost 2 bases, the J end lost 10 bases, and 15 bases lay between the germline ends. CDR1 is MNHNS and CDR2 is SASEGT in the germline V gene. This CDR3 reads CASSEFLGQAEQFF. The CDR3 DNA reads as TGTGCCAGCAGTGAATTCTTAGGCCAGGCGGAGCAGTTCTTC.

As regards this clone: Sequence at one end of the junction differs from germline and may be a read error. The J gene is TRBJ1-5, the V gene TRBV5-1; a possible D gene is TRBD1 (5 bases). The CDR3 length is 13 residues. Germline V gives CDR1 SGHRS, CDR2 YFSETQ. This CDR3 is CASSLSGGEPQHF. Written as DNA, the CDR3 is TGCGCCAGCAGCTTGTCGGGGGGGGAGCCGCAGCATTTT.

This clone was detected only a few times. The chain couples TRBV7-9 to TRBJ1-5; TRBD1 might be the D (6 bases). The CDR3 loop spans 14 amino acids. The V end was cut by 4 bases, the J end by 3 bases, with 10 bases between. Germline assignment: CDR1 SEHNR and CDR2 FQNEAQ (reference sequence). In nucleotides, the CDR3 is TGTGCCAGCAGCTCGGACAGTATCAATCAGCCCCAGCATTTT. Its protein product is CASSSDSINQPQHF.

CDR3: CASSMGTGAYEQYF. CDR3 sequence (DNA): TGTGCCAGTAGTATGGGGACAGGGGCCTACGAGCAGTACTTC. The chain couples TRBV19 to TRBJ2-7; 10 bases match TRBD1. Germline CDR1 LNHDA, CDR2 SQIVND (reference sequence). The CDR3 runs to 14 residues. With V trimmed by 3 bases and J by 2 bases, 1 base remained unmatched.

The chain carries TRBV4-1 and TRBJ2-3; a weak D match, TRBD2 (6 bases). V lost 4 bases and J lost 3, with 17 bases in between. The CDR3 runs to 16 residues. Germline V lookup: CDR1 MGHRA, CDR2 YSYEKL. The CDR3 coding sequence is TGCGCCAGCAGCCCCGACGGGGCGGGGTGGACAGATACGCAGTATTTT. As protein: CASSPDGAGWTDTQYF.